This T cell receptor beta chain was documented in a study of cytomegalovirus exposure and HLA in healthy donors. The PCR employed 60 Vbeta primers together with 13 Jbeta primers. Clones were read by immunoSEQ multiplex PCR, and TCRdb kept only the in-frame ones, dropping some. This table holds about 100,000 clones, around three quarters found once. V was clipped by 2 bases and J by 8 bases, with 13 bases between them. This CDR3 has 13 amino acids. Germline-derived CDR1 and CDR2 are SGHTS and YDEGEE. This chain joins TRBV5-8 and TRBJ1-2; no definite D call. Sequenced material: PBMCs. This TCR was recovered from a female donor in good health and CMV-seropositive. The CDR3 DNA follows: TGTGCCAGCAGCTTAAGGCTACCTAGGGGCTACACCTTC. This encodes CASSLRLPRGYTF.